This T cell receptor beta chain was observed in a study of blood T cells in healthy people across ages. Study-wide results and caveats: Unsorted PBMC material precluded a definitive naive versus antigen-experienced comparison. Diversity of TCR beta per million T cells declined in a roughly linear way with age.

This clonotype appeared many times. Antigen specificity is unknown. Next came a second PCR, run for about 7 to 12 cycles, which used a sample-barcoded 5' primer along with a J-beta primer mix. Through a template-switch adaptor with 12 random nucleotides, each cDNA molecule received a tag. Via MiXCR, TCRdb re-called the 5' RACE reads, giving one row per CDR3 protein. The profile shows 550,000 to 600,000 distinct CDR3 sequences, around half of them singletons. The CDR3 extends over 13 amino acids. V gave up 8 bases and J gave up 4 bases, with 15 bases separating them. Looked up from germline, CDR1 is MNHEY and CDR2 is SVGEGT.

Sequences were obtained from blood. The genes are TRBV6-2 or TRBV6-3 and TRBJ2-7; D is possibly TRBD1 or TRBD2 (5 bases each). The TCR comes from an elderly man in good health. CDR3 nucleotide sequence: TGTGCCAGCCGAGCGGACAATCGTTACGAGCAGTACTTC. The encoded protein is CASRADNRYEQYF.